The 8 T cell receptor beta chains listed next were all sequenced from one sample in a study of spatial heterogeneity in lung cancer. The time point denotes: sample taken at primary tumor resection. The antigens of these receptors remain unknown. Study observations and caveats: Counts of expanded alpha and beta TCRs within tumors tracked the tumor nonsynonymous mutation count.

MiXCR, applied by TCRdb to the 5' RACE reads, yields one record per CDR3 protein. The repertoire includes more than 10,000 distinct CDR3 sequences, over 9.5% of them detected once, and around 14% sits in the top ten. Sequences were derived from lung tumor tissue, sampled at surgery. These receptors came from a female donor with early-stage non-small cell lung cancer.

This clonotype came up many times. This sequence joins TRBV6-2 or TRBV6-3 and TRBJ2-2; 8 nucleotides line up with TRBD2. The CDR3 runs 15 residues. V shed 4 bases, J shed 3 bases, and the junction held 4 bases outside the gene matches. Germline assignment: CDR1 MNHEY and CDR2 SVGEGT. The DNA of the CDR3 is TGTGCCAGCAGTTCTAGGCGGGGGGACACCGGGGAGCTGTTTTTT. The encoded protein is CASSSRRGDTGELFF.

In this sample, this clonotype turned up many times. The rearrangement uses TRBV7-6 and TRBJ1-3; 8 bases are shared with TRBD1. Germline V gives CDR1 SGHVS, CDR2 FNYEAQ. With 0 bases clipped from V and 0 bases from J, the junction kept 4 bases outside the gene matches. The CDR3 sequence is 17 residues long. The CDR3 sequence: CASSLAIGTGSGNTIYF. The CDR3 DNA sequence: TGTGCCAGCAGCTTAGCGATCGGGACAGGCTCTGGAAACACCATATATTTT.

The chain couples TRBV28 to TRBJ2-2, with D unclear. The germline V gene encodes CDR1 MDHEN and CDR2 SYDVKM. V was pared by 6 bases and J by 5 bases, with 13 bases between. The CDR3 runs to 14 residues. The DNA of the CDR3 is TGTGCCAGCAGCTTAGTGGGTCCGACCGGGGAGCTGTTTTTT. Its translation is CASSLVGPTGELFF. Based on the CDR3 plus reference TRBV28 and TRBJ2-2, the full variable domain is DVKVTQSSRYLVKRTGEKVFLECVQDMDHENMFWYRQDPGLGLRLIYFSYDVKMKEKGDIPEGYSVSREKKERFSLILESASTNQTSMYLCASSLVGPTGELFFGEGSRLTVL.

The chain is built from TRBV5-1 and TRBJ2-2; TRBD1 aligns across 8 bases. Germline V lookup: CDR1 SGHRS, CDR2 YFSETQ. The length of the CDR3 is 15 residues. J was trimmed by 6 bases and V by 1 base; bases with no gene match: 5. The CDR3 here is CASSLRGQDAGELFF. The DNA of the CDR3 is TGCGCCAGCAGCTTGAGGGGACAGGACGCCGGGGAGCTGTTTTTT.

This clonotype has a count of ten or more. This chain links TRBV6-5 with TRBJ2-7; 7 nucleotides align to TRBD1. Germline CDR1 is MNHEY and CDR2 is SVGAGI. The trim removed 4 bases at V and 4 bases at J, leaving 13 bases unmatched. This CDR3 contains 16 residues. CDR3 residues: CASSLTSGTVGYEQYF. The CDR3 bases are TGTGCCAGCAGTTTAACCTCCGGGACAGTGGGATACGAGCAGTACTTC.

The chain employs TRBV3-1 and TRBJ2-1, with D unclear. The germline V gene has CDR1 LGHDT and CDR2 YNNKEL (reference sequence). The CDR3 runs 14 residues. Trimming stripped 0 bases from V and 3 bases from J, with 6 bases between. The DNA of the CDR3 is TGTGCCAGCAGCCAAGAGGGCGGCTACAATGAGCAGTTCTTC. It translates to CASSQEGGYNEQFF.

The rearrangement joins TRBV24-1 to TRBJ2-1; 7 bases match TRBD2. The germline CDR1 and CDR2 sequences are KGHDR and SFDVKD. This CDR3 region has 14 residues. With V trimmed by 3 bases and J by 2 bases, 0 bases remained unmatched. As DNA, the CDR3 is TGTGCCACCAGTGATGCGGGGGCCTACAATGAGCAGTTCTTC. Translation: CATSDAGAYNEQFF.

This clonotype was seen ten or more times. The rearrangement links TRBV12-3 or TRBV12-4 to TRBJ2-1; tentatively, D is TRBD1 (5 bases). V gave up 5 bases and J gave up 5 bases, with 10 bases separating them. The CDR3 spans 13 residues. Here the CDR3 DNA reads TGTGCCAGCAGTCCGACAGAAAACAATGAGCAGTTCTTC. Translating it yields CASSPTENNEQFF.